This is a list of T cell receptor beta chains from one sample in a study of regulatory T cells in long-lasting Graves disease. Each CDR3 protein gets one entry after TCRdb re-called the multiplex PCR reads with MiXCR. The repertoire consists of about 430,000 distinct CDR3 sequences, with roughly 15% occurring once and the leading ten covering about 8.3%. A further study also used this sample, focusing on T cells in Graves' hyperthyroidism and ophthalmopathy.

Sequenced material: peripheral blood mononuclear cells (PBMCs), taken at new diagnosis, from a patient treated with antithyroid drugs. These receptors came from a woman aged 40 to 50 with Graves disease. Each CDR3 is given with its conserved first and last residue. D genes are given only for firm matches. Clone size is not always given. Where it is, it says once, few, many or a class for expanded clones.

>-|TRBJ2-1|TRBD2|TRBV4-1
TGCGCCAGCAGCCAGAGGACTAGCGGGAGGGGCCGCTACAATGAGCAGTTCTTC
CASSQRTSGRGRYNEQFF
>many|TRBJ2-5|-|TRBV14
TGTGCCAGCAGCCAAGAGAGGGGCGGGAACTTC
CASSQERGGNF
>many|TRBJ1-5|-|TRBV2
TGTGCCAGCATGTTGCGAGACAGTTATACGGTTCAGCCCCAGCATTTT
CASMLRDSYTVQPQHF
>-|TRBJ2-1|TRBD1|TRBV24-1
TGTGCCACCAGTAGACAGGGGGCATACAATGAGCAGTTCTTC
CATSRQGAYNEQFF
>-|TRBJ1-4|-|TRBV5-4
TGTGCCAGCAGCTTATACTCCGACAGTCTGGGTGGGGAAAAACTGTTTTTT
CASSLYSDSLGGEKLFF
>many|TRBJ2-7|-|TRBV19
TGTGCCAGTAGTACCGGGACCAGGTTGGGCTCCTACGAGCAGTACTTC
CASSTGTRLGSYEQYF
>few|TRBJ1-2|TRBD1|TRBV5-1
TGCGCCAGCAGCTTAACGACAGGGGACTATGGCTACACCTTC
CASSLTTGDYGYTF
>few|TRBJ2-7|TRBD1|TRBV5-1
TGCGCCAGCAGCTTGGGACAGGGGCCCGAGCAGTACTTC
CASSLGQGPEQYF
>many|TRBJ2-3|-|TRBV28
TGTGCCAGCAGTCGGGACTTATACACAGATACGCAGTATTTT
CASSRDLYTDTQYF
>-|TRBJ2-1|-|TRBV19
TGTGCCAGTAGTATAAGCGAGGCCTACAATGAGCAGTTCTTC
CASSISEAYNEQFF
>many|TRBJ2-5|-|TRBV7-8
TGTGCCAGCAGCCCCCGGGGGCTAGGCTTAAGGAGGGGAGAGACCCAGTACTTC
CASSPRGLGLRRGETQYF
>many|TRBJ2-3|-|TRBV30
TGTGCCTGGAGTGTACTAGCTGGAGCAGATACGCAGTATTTT
CAWSVLAGADTQYF
>few|TRBJ1-5|-|TRBV19
TGTGCCAGTAGTATAGGCCCGGGGCAGGGTTCCTTTTTTCAGCCCCAGCATTTT
CASSIGPGQGSFFQPQHF
>many|TRBJ2-5|TRBD2|TRBV9
TGTGCCAGCAGCGTAAGGACCTCCGAGGGAGGGCGGTTTGAAGAGACCCAGTACTTC
CASSVRTSEGGRFEETQYF
>few|TRBJ1-5|TRBD1|TRBV20-1
TGCAGTGCTAGAGGGGGACAGGGGCGCAATCAGCCCCAGCATTTT
CSARGGQGRNQPQHF
>few|TRBJ1-2|-|TRBV4-2
TGTGCCAGCAGGGAGGACTATGGCTACACCTTC
CASREDYGYTF
>-|TRBJ2-7|-|TRBV19
TGTGCCAGTAGTCTGTACGGGACGCTGGGGGACGAGCAGTACTTC
CASSLYGTLGDEQYF
>many|TRBJ2-7|TRBD1|TRBV12-3/TRBV12-4
TGTGCCAGCAGTCAGACAGGGCCCGAGCAGTACTTC
CASSQTGPEQYF
>-|TRBJ2-1|TRBD2|TRBV11-2
TGTGCCAGCAGCTTAGATCAGGGGACTAGCGGGACCCTCAGGTACAATGAGCAGTTCTTC
CASSLDQGTSGTLRYNEQFF
>-|TRBJ2-3|TRBD2|TRBV9
TGTGCCAGCAGCCTGGCTAGCGGAGACAGAGATACGCAGTATTTT
CASSLASGDRDTQYF
>many|TRBJ2-5|TRBD2|TRBV5-6
TGTGCCAGCAGCCGGATGCGGATGGCGGGAGTAGAGACCCAGTACTTC
CASSRMRMAGVETQYF
>many|TRBJ2-1|-|TRBV5-1
TGCGCCAGCAGCTTGGTACGCAATGAGCAGTTCTTC
CASSLVRNEQFF
>many|TRBJ2-7|TRBD1|TRBV30
TGTGCCTGGAGTTTAGGACAGGGCTGGGATTACGAGCAGTACTTC
CAWSLGQGWDYEQYF
>many|TRBJ1-2|-|TRBV7-2
TGTGCCAGCAGCTTGCAAGAGGGGGTCTCTTACCCAAACTTC
CASSLQEGVSYPNF
>many|TRBJ1-6|-|TRBV7-2
TGTGCCAGCAGCTCAGAGAATGTAGGGTCACCCCTCCACTTT
CASSSENVGSPLHF
>many|TRBJ2-7|-|TRBV28
TGTGCCAGCAGTCGAGGGTATGACTCCTACGAGCAGTACTTC
CASSRGYDSYEQYF
>few|TRBJ2-7|-|TRBV14
TGTGCCAGCAGAGCCAAGGTAGGGGGGAAAACCTACGAGCAGTACTTC
CASRAKVGGKTYEQYF
>-|TRBJ2-1|TRBD2|TRBV7-8
TGTGCCAGCAGCTTAGATAGCGGGAGGGCAGGGGAGCAGTTCTTC
CASSLDSGRAGEQFF
>few|TRBJ1-6|-|TRBV18
TGTGCCAGCTCACCAAACGCACCCGATTATTCACCCCTCCACTTT
CASSPNAPDYSPLHF
>few|TRBJ2-7|-|TRBV5-1
TGCGCCAGCAGCTCCCTCTCGTTCTACGAGCAGTACTTC
CASSSLSFYEQYF
>-|TRBJ2-2|TRBD2|TRBV7-3
TGTGCCAGCAGCCCAAGGACTAGCGGGAACACCGGGGAGCTGTCTTTT
CASSPRTSGNTGELSF
>few|TRBJ1-2|-|TRBV5-1
TGCGCCAGCAGCTTGGGCTGGGCGGATTATGGCTACACCTTC
CASSLGWADYGYTF
>many|TRBJ2-1|-|TRBV12-3/TRBV12-4
TGTGCCAGCAGCATGCCTAGTACCTACAATGAGCAGTTCTTC
CASSMPSTYNEQFF
>many|TRBJ1-6|-|TRBV12-3/TRBV12-4
TGTGCCAGCAGTACGCTGGGGTCCTATAATTCACCCCTCCACTTT
CASSTLGSYNSPLHF
>many|TRBJ2-7|TRBD1|TRBV27
TGTGCCAGCAGTCGTCTCGGGACAGGGTTGTACGAGCAGTACTTC
CASSRLGTGLYEQYF
>few|TRBJ1-5|-|TRBV6-1
TGTGCCAGCAGTGATTTGAGGGGACAGCCCCAGCATTTT
CASSDLRGQPQHF
>many|TRBJ2-5|TRBD2|TRBV3-1
TGTGCCAGCAGCCCCCGTGGAGCGGGAGCTCAAGAGACCCAGTACTTC
CASSPRGAGAQETQYF
>many|TRBJ1-5|TRBD1|TRBV2
TGTGCCAGCAGCCAAGAACAGGGGGCGCCTCAGCCCCAGCATTTT
CASSQEQGAPQPQHF
>-|TRBJ2-7|TRBD2|TRBV7-2
TGTGCCAGCAGCTTAGGTGACCGGGACTATTCGTACGAGCAGTACTTC
CASSLGDRDYSYEQYF
>many|TRBJ2-3|-|TRBV19
TGTGCCAGTAGTATCGACCCCTCAGATACGCAGTATTTT
CASSIDPSDTQYF
>-|TRBJ2-3|TRBD2|TRBV30
TGTGCCTGGAGTTTAGCGGGAGCGGGCACAGATACGCAGTATTTT
CAWSLAGAGTDTQYF
>few|TRBJ2-7|TRBD2|TRBV9
TGTGCCAGCAGCGTAGGTCTGGGACTAGCGGGAGATTTCGACGAGCAGTACTTC
CASSVGLGLAGDFDEQYF
>-|TRBJ2-1|-|TRBV20-1
TGCAGTGCCAAGGAGCGGGCGAGAGAGCAGTTCTTC
CSAKERAREQFF
>few|TRBJ2-2|-|TRBV7-9
TGTGCCAGCAGCTTAGTTGGAGCCCAGACCGGGGAGCTGTTTTTT
CASSLVGAQTGELFF
>-|TRBJ1-1|-|TRBV7-9
TGTGCCAGCAGCACGAACAGGGCCAGCACTGAAGCTTTCTTT
CASSTNRASTEAFF
>many|TRBJ1-1|-|TRBV2
TGTGCCAGCAGTGTTGAGGGGGAAACTGAAGCTTTCTTT
CASSVEGETEAFF
>-|TRBJ2-3|-|TRBV11-2
TGTGCCAGCAGCTTTCGACCATTGAGCAGCACAGATACGCAGTATTTT
CASSFRPLSSTDTQYF
>-|TRBJ1-6|-|TRBV28
TGTGCCAGCAGTTGGGGGTTGGATAATTCACCCCTCCACTTT
CASSWGLDNSPLHF
>many|TRBJ2-1|TRBD1|TRBV10-3
TGTGCCTCGGGACAGGGGGGTTTGAATGAGCAGTTCTTC
CASGQGGLNEQFF
>many|TRBJ2-3|TRBD2|TRBV5-1
TGCGCCAGTGGACTAGCGGGGGCCGATACGCAGTATTTT
CASGLAGADTQYF